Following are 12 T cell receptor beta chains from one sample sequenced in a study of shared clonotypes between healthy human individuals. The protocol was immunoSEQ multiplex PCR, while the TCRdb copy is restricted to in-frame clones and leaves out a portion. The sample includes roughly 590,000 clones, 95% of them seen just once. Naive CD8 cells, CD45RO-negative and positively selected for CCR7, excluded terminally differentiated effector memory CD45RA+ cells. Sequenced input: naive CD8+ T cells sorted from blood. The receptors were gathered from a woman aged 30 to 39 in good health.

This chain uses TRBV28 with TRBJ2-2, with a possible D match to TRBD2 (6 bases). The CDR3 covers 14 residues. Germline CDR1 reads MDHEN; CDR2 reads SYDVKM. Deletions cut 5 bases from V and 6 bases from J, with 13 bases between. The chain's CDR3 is CASSPRGVPGELFF. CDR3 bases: TGTGCCAGCAGTCCTCGCGGGGTCCCCGGGGAGCTGTTTTTT.

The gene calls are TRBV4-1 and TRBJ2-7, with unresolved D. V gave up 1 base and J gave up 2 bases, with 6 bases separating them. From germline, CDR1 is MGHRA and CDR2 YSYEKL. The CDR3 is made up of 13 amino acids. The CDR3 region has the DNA TGCGCCAGCAGCCAAGGGGAAACCTACGAGCAGTACTTC. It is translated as CASSQGETYEQYF.

CDR3 loop: CASSSHPGNGNTIYF. CDR3 nucleotides: TGTGCCAGCAGCTCTCACCCGGGGAATGGAAACACCATATATTTT. This sequence joins TRBV13 and TRBJ1-3; D is undetermined. V gave up 4 bases and J gave up 3 bases, with 13 bases separating them. Germline V gives CDR1 PRHDT, CDR2 FYEKMQ (reference sequence). CDR3 length equals 15 residues.

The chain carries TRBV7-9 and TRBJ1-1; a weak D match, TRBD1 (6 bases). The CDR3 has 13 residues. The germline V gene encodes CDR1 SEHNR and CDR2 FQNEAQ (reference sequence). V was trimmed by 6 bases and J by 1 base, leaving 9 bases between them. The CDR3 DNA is TGTGCCAGCAGTGAGGGGGGGAACACTGAAGCTTTCTTT. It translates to CASSEGGNTEAFF.

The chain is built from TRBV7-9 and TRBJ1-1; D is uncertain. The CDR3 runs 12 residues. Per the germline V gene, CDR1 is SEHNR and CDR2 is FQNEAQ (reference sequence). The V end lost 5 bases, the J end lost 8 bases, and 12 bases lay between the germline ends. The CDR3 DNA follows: TGTGCCAGCAGCCCCTCAGTGGTGGAAGCTTTCTTT. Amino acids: CASSPSVVEAFF. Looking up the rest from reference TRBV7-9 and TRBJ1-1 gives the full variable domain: DTGVSQNPRHKITKRGQNVTFRCDPISEHNRLYWYRQTLGQGPEFLTYFQNEAQLEKSRLLSDRFSAERPKGSFSTLEIQRTEQGDSAMYLCASSPSVVEAFFGQGTRLTVV.

The CDR3 nucleotides are TGTGCCAGCAGTTTATATCCCACAACGAACACTGAAGCTTTCTTT. Encoded protein: CASSLYPTTNTEAFF. The chain recombines TRBV28 with TRBJ1-1; no clear D. Germline loops: CDR1 MDHEN, CDR2 SYDVKM. This CDR3 has 15 amino acids. The germline V and J ends were trimmed by 1 base and 1 base, with 10 bases remaining between them.

CDR3 sequence: CASSLSGIAYNEQFF. CDR3 sequence (DNA): TGTGCCAGTAGTTTAAGCGGGATCGCCTACAATGAGCAGTTCTTC. The rearrangement joins TRBV19 to TRBJ2-1; 7 nucleotides line up with TRBD2. The CDR3 is 15 residues long. Germline CDR1 reads LNHDA; CDR2 reads SQIVND (reference sequence). The J segment lost 2 bases and the V segment lost 5 bases, leaving 6 bases of the junction unmatched.

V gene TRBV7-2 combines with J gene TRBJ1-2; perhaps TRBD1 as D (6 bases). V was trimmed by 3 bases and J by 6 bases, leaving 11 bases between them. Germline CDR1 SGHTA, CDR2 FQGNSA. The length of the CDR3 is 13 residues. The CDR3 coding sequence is TGTGCCAGCAGCTTTGGCAGGGGAGATGGCTACACCTTC. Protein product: CASSFGRGDGYTF.

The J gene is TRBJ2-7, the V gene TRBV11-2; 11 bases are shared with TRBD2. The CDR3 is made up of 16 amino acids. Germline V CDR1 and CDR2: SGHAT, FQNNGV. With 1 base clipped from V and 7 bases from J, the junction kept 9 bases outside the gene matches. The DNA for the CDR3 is TGTGCCAGCAGCTTAGTAGCGGGAGGGCCGCCCGGGGAGCAGTACTTC. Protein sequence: CASSLVAGGPPGEQYF. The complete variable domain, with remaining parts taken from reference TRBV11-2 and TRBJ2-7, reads EAGVAQSPRYKIIEKRQSVAFWCNPISGHATLYWYQQILGQGPKLLIQFQNNGVVDDSQLPKDRFSAERLKGVDSTLKIQPAKLEDSAVYLCASSLVAGGPPGEQYFGPGTRLTVT.

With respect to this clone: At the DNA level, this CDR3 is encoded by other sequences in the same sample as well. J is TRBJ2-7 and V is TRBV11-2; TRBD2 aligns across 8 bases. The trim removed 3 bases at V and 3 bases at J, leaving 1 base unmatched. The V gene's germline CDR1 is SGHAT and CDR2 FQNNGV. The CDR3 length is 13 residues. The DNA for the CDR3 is TGTGCCAGCAGCTTTAGCGGGGACTACGAGCAGTACTTC. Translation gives CASSFSGDYEQYF.

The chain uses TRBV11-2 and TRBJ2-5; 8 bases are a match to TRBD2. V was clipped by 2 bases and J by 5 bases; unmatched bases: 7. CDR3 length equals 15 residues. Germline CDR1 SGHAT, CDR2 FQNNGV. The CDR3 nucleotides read TGTGCCAGCAGCTTATGGCGGGAGGAGGAGGAGACCCAGTACTTC. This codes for CASSLWREEEETQYF.

The CDR3: CAWSFTAGVEGTGELFF. The CDR3 coding sequence is TGTGCCTGGAGTTTTACTGCGGGAGTTGAGGGTACCGGGGAGCTGTTTTTT. The chain combines TRBV30 with TRBJ2-2, with 7 bases aligning to TRBD2. This CDR3 spans 17 amino acids. In germline, CDR1 is GTSNPN, CDR2 SVGIG (reference sequence). J gave up 5 bases and V 2 bases, and 14 bases lay outside the gene matches.